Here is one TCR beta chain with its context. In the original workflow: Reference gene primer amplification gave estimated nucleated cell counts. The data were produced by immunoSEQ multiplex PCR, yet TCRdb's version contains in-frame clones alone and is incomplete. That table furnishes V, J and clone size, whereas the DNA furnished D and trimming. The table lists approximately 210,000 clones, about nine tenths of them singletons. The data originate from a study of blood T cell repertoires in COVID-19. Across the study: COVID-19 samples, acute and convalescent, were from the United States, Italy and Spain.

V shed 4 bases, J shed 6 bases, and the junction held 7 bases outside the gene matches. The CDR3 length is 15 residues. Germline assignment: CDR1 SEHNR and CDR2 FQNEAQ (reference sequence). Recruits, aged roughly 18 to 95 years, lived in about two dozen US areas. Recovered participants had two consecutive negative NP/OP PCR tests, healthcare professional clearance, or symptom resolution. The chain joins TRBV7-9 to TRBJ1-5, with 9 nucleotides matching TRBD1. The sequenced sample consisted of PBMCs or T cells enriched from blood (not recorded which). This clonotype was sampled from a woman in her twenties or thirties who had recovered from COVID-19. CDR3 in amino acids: CASSSVQGAIQPQHF. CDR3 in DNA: TGTGCCAGCAGCTCGGTACAGGGGGCAATTCAGCCCCAGCATTTT.